This TCR beta chain was observed in a study of blood T cell repertoires in COVID-19. Across the whole study: Italy, Spain and the United States were the sources of the convalescent and acute COVID-19 samples. PBMCs, B-cell-depleted T cells, or T cells provided the cDNA or gDNA that made up the material.

Per the germline V gene, CDR1 is MNHGY and CDR2 is SAAAGT. V lost 2 bases and J lost 0, with 11 bases in between. The CDR3 is 16 residues long. Source study methods: Amplified reference gene primers provided the basis for estimating nucleated cell counts. Assay: immunoSEQ multiplex PCR; the TCRdb copy retains only in-frame clones and omits some. That table is the source of V, J and clone size, and D and trimming were worked out from the DNA. The data contain about 62,000 clones, roughly 70% of them singletons. Participants' own reports of clinical history determined their cohort assignment. The chain carries TRBV6-8 and TRBJ1-5; a weak D match, TRBD1 (5 bases). The sample taken for sequencing was PBMCs or T cells enriched from blood (not recorded which). The receptor was derived from a woman aged 55 to 70 who had been exposed to COVID-19. CDR3 sequence reads: CASSYKGYNSNQPQHF. CDR3 sequence (DNA): TGTGCCAGCAGTTACAAGGGGTATAATAGCAATCAGCCCCAGCATTTT.